One T cell receptor beta chain is described in this entry. Its antigen is still unknown. A library of TCRbeta sequences, prepared with unique molecular identifiers, was generated. One entry per CDR3 protein, called by TCRdb with MiXCR from the PCR reads. The data hold about 300,000 distinct CDR3 sequences, with roughly 7.8% observed a single time. These data are taken from a study of T-cell reconstitution after alpha-beta-depleted transplantation in children. Study conclusions and caveats: Surviving recipient T cells and thymic progenitors underlay high day-60 TCRbeta diversity in some patients. At one year after transplant, newly produced T cells mostly accounted for T-cell counts and diversity. Approximately two months post-transplant, alpha-beta T cells reportedly originated from several hundred expanded graft clones.

The V segment lost 2 bases and the J segment 2 bases; nucleotides outside the gene matches: 2. Germline-derived CDR1 and CDR2 are LNHDA and SQIVND (reference sequence). CDR3 length equals 15 residues. The material was peripheral blood, obtained 360 days after TCRalphabeta/CD19-depleted stem cell transplant. This chain links TRBV19 with TRBJ2-3, with TRBD2 identical over 9 bases. The TCR was taken from a female patient under 10 years old who had a stem cell transplant for Fanconi anemia, so the T cells may come from the graft donor. The CDR3 DNA is TGTGCCAGTAGTATACTAGCGGGAACCACAGATACGCAGTATTTT. As protein: CASSILAGTTDTQYF.